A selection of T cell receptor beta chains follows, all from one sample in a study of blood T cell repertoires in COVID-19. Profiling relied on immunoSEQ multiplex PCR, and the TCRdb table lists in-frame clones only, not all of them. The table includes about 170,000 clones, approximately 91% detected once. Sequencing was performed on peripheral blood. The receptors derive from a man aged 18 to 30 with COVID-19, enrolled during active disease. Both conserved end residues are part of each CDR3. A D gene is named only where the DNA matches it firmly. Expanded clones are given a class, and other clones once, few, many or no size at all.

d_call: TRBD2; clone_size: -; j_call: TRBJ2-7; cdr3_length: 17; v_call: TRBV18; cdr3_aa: CASSPRITSGNSYEQYF; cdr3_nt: TGTGCCAGCTCACCACGGATTACTAGCGGTAACTCCTACGAGCAGTACTTC
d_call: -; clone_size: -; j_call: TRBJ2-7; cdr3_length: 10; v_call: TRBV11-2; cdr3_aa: CASSRGEQYF; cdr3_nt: TGTGCCAGCTCTCGCGGCGAGCAGTACTTC
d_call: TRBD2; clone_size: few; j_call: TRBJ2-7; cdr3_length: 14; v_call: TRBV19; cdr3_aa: CASGLAGAFYEQYF; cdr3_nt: TGTGCCAGTGGACTAGCGGGCGCCTTCTACGAGCAGTACTTC
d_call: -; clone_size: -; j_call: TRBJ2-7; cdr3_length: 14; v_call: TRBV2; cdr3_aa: CASSEWTAAYEQYF; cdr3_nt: TGTGCCAGCAGTGAATGGACAGCAGCTTACGAGCAGTACTTC
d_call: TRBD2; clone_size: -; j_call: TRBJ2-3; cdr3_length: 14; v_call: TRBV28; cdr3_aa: CASSLGLPTDTQYF; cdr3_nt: TGTGCCAGCAGTTTGGGACTACCCACAGATACGCAGTATTTT
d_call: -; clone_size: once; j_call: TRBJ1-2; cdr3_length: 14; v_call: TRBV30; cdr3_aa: CAWSVRGHNYGYTF; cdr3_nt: TGTGCCTGGAGTGTACGTGGGCACAACTATGGCTACACCTTC
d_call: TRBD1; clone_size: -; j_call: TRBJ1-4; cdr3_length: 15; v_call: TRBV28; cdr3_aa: CASSFTTGSREKLFF; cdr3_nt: TGTGCCAGCAGTTTCACGACAGGGAGTAGAGAAAAACTGTTTTTT
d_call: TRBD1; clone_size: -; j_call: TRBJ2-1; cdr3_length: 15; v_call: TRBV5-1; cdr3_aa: CASSLGQGAWDEQFF; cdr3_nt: TGCGCCAGCAGCTTGGGACAGGGGGCTTGGGATGAGCAGTTCTTC
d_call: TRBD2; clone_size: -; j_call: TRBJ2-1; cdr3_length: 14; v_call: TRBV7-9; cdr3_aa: CASSLSSGDNEQFF; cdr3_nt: TGTGCCAGCAGCTTATCTAGCGGCGACAATGAGCAGTTCTTC
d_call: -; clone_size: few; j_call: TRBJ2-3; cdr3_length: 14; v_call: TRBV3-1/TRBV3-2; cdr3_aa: CASSGTLHTDTQYF; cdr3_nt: TGTGCCAGCAGCGGGACACTACACACAGATACGCAGTATTTT
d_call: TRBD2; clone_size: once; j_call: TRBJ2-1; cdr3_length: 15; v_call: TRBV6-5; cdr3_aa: CASSLIAGGPGEQFF; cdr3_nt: TGTGCCAGCAGTCTTATAGCGGGAGGGCCGGGGGAGCAGTTCTTC
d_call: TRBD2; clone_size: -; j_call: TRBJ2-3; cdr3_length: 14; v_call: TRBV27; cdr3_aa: CASRSGVSTDTQYF; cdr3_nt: TGTGCCAGCCGTAGCGGGGTTAGCACAGATACGCAGTATTTT
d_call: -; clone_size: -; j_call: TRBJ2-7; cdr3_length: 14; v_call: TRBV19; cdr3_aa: CASSMERASYEQYF; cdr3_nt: TGTGCCAGTAGTATGGAGCGGGCCTCCTACGAGCAGTACTTC
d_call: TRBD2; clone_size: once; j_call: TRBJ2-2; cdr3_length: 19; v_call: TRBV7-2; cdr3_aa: CASSPSDETSGRNAGELFF; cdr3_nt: TGTGCCAGCAGCCCTTCAGACGAGACTAGCGGGAGAAACGCCGGGGAGCTGTTTTTT
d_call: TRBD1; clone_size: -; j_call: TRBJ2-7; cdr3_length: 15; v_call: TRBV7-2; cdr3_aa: CASSPGTGESYEQYF; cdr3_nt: TGTGCCAGCAGCCCAGGGACAGGGGAGAGCTACGAGCAGTACTTC
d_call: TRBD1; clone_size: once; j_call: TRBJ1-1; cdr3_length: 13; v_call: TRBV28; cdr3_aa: CASTYFGQAQAFF; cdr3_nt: TGTGCCAGCACGTATTTCGGACAGGCACAAGCTTTCTTT
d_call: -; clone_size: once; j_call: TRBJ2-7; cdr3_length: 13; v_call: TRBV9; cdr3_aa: CASSTRPGYEQYF; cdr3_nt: TGTGCCAGCAGCACCAGGCCAGGCTACGAGCAGTACTTC
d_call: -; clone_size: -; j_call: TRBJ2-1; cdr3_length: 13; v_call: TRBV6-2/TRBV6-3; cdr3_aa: CASSLVPYNEQFF; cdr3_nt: TGTGCCAGCAGTCTAGTCCCATACAATGAGCAGTTCTTC
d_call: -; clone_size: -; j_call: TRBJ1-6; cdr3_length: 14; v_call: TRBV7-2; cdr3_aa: CASSSPLRDSPLHF; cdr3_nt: TGTGCCAGCAGCTCACCCTTGAGGGATTCACCCCTCCACTTT
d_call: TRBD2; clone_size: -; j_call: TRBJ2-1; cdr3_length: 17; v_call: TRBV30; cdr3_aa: CAWDFLTTSGIYNEQFF; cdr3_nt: TGTGCCTGGGATTTCCTCACGACTAGCGGGATTTACAATGAGCAGTTCTTC
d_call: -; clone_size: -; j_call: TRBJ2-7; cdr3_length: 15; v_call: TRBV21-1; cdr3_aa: CASSTADSLVYEQYF; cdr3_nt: TGTGCCAGCAGCACCGCGGACAGTTTAGTCTACGAGCAGTACTTC
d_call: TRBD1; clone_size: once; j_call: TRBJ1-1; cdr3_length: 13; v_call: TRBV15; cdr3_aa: CATSSRIGQGAFF; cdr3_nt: TGTGCCACCAGCAGCAGAATTGGACAGGGCGCTTTCTTT
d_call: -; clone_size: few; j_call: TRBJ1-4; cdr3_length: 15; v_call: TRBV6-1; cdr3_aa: CASSERERGLEKLLF; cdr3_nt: TGTGCCAGCAGTGAAAGGGAGCGAGGGTTAGAAAAACTGCTTTTT
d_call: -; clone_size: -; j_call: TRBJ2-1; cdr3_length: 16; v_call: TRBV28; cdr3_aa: CASSTESPSSYNEQFF; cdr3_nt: TGTGCCAGCAGTACTGAAAGCCCGAGCTCCTACAATGAGCAGTTCTTC
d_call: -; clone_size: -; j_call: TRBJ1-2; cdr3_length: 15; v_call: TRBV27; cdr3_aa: CASSPGRTSGDGYTF; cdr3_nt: TGTGCCAGCAGTCCTGGACGGACGTCCGGGGATGGCTACACCTTC
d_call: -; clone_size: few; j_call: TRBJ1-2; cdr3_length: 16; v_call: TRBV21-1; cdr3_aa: CASSIRSDRAAYGYTF; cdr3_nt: TGTGCCAGCAGCATCCGATCCGACAGGGCTGCCTATGGCTACACCTTC
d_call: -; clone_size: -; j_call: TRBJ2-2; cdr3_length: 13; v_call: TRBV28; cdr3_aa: CASSLGGSRVLFF; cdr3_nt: TGTGCCAGCAGTTTAGGGGGGTCGAGGGTGCTGTTTTTT
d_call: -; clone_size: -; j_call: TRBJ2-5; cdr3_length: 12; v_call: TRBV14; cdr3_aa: CASSLRQGLAHF; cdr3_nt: TGTGCCAGCAGCCTTCGACAGGGACTCGCCCACTTC
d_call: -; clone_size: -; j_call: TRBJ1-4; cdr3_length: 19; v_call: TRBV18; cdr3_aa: CASSPAAGYERGANEKLFF; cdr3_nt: TGTGCCAGCTCACCGGCGGCGGGGTATGAGCGTGGAGCTAATGAAAAACTGTTTTTT
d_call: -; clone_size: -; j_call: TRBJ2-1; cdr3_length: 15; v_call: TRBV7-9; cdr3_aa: CASSMGVGLYNEQFF; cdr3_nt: TGTGCCAGCAGCATGGGCGTTGGCCTCTACAATGAGCAGTTCTTC
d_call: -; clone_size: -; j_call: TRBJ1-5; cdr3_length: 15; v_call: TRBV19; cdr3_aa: CASSIRGARNQPQHF; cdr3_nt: TGTGCCAGTAGTATTCGGGGGGCTCGCAATCAGCCCCAGCATTTT
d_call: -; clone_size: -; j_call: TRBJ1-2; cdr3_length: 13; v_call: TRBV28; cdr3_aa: CASTPGGSYGYTF; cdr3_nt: TGTGCCAGCACCCCCGGAGGTTCCTATGGCTACACCTTC
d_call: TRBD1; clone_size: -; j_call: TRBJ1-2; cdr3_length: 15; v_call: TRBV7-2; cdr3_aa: CASSPGTGGPYGYTF; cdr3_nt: TGTGCCAGCAGCCCCGGGACAGGGGGCCCCTATGGCTACACCTTC
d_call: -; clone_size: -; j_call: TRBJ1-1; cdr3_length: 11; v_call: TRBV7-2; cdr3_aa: CASSRNTEAFF; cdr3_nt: TGTGCCAGCAGTCGTAACACTGAAGCTTTCTTT
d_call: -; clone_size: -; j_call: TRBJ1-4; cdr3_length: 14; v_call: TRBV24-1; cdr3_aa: CATSDQTAHEKLFF; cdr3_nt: TGTGCCACCAGTGATCAGACAGCCCATGAAAAACTGTTTTTT
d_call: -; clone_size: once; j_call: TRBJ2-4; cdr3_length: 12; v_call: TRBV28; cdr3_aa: CASSLPSDIQYF; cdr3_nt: TGTGCCAGCAGTCTCCCCTCGGACATTCAGTACTTC
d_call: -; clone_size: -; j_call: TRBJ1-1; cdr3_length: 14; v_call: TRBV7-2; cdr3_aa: CASSLVGANTEAFF; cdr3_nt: TGTGCCAGCAGCTTAGTTGGGGCGAACACTGAAGCTTTCTTT
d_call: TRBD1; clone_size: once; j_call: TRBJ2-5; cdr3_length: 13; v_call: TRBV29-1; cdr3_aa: CSVEVTGRETQYF; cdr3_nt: TGCAGCGTTGAGGTGACAGGGAGAGAGACCCAGTACTTC
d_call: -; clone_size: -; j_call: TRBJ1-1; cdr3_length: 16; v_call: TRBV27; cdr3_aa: CASSLKWDNRNTEAFF; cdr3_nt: TGTGCCAGCAGTTTAAAATGGGACAATCGCAACACTGAAGCTTTCTTT
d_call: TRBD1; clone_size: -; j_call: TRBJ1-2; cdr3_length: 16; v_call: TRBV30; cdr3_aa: CAWSVGQGEIPYGYTF; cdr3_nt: TGTGCCTGGAGTGTGGGACAGGGGGAAATCCCCTATGGCTACACCTTC
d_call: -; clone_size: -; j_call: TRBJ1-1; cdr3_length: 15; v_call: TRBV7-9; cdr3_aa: CASSLDPKLNTEAFF; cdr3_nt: TGTGCCAGCAGCTTAGACCCCAAGCTTAATACTGAAGCTTTCTTT
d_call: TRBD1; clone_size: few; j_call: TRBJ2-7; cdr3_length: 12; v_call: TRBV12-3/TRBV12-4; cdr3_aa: CASSRTGGEQYF; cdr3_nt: TGTGCCAGCAGTCGGACAGGGGGCGAGCAGTACTTC
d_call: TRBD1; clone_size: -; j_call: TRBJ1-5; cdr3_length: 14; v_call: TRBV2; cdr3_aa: CASRSGQGSQPQHF; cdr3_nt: TGTGCCAGCAGATCGGGACAGGGGAGTCAGCCCCAGCATTTT
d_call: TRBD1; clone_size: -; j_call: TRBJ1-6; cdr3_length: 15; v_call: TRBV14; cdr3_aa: CASSQDTGGRSPLHF; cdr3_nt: TGTGCCAGCAGCCAAGATACAGGGGGCCGTTCACCCCTCCACTTT
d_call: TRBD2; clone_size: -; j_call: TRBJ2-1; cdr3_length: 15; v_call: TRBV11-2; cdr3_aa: CASSLEASGRYEQFF; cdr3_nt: TGTGCCAGCAGCTTAGAGGCTAGCGGGCGTTATGAGCAGTTCTTC
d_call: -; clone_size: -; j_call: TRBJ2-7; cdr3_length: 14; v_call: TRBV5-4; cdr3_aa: CASSFSGRTYEQYF; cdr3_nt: TGTGCCAGCAGCTTCTCGGGAAGGACCTACGAGCAGTACTTC
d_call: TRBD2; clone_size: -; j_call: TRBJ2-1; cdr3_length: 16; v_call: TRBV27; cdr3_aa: CASSLVREFSYNEQFF; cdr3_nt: TGTGCCAGCAGTTTAGTGCGGGAGTTCTCCTACAATGAGCAGTTCTTC
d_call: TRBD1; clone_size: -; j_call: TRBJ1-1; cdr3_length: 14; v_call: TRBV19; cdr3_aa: CASSIKTGGTEAFF; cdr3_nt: TGTGCCAGTAGTATAAAAACAGGGGGCACTGAAGCTTTCTTT
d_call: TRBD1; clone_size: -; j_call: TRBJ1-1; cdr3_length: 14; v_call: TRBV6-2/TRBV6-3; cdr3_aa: CASTPLQGSTEAFF; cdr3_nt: TGTGCCAGCACCCCTCTACAGGGGAGCACTGAAGCTTTCTTT
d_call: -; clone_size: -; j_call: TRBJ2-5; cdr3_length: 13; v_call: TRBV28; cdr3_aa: CASSLLTGETQYF; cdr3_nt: TGTGCCAGCAGTTTATTAACCGGGGAGACCCAGTACTTC
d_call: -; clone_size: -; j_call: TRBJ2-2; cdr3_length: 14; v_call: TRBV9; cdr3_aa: CASSVGQVLGELFF; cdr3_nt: TGTGCCAGCAGCGTAGGACAGGTCCTCGGGGAGCTGTTTTTT
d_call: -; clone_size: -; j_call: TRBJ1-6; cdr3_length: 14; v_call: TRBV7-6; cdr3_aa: CASSLVDRNSPLHF; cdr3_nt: TGTGCCAGCAGCTTAGTCGACAGGAATTCACCCCTCCACTTT
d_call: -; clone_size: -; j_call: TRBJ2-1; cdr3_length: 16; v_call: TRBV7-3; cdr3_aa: CASRSKQGDSYNEQFF; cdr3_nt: TGTGCCAGCAGGTCGAAACAGGGAGACTCCTACAATGAGCAGTTCTTC
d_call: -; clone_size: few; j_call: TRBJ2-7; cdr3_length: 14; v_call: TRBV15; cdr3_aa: CATSRVKGAYEQYF; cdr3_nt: TGTGCCACCAGCAGAGTTAAGGGGGCCTACGAGCAGTACTTC
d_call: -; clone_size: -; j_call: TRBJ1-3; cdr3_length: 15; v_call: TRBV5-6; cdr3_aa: CASSIGQSSGNTIYF; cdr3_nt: TGTGCCAGCAGCATAGGACAGAGCTCTGGAAACACCATATATTTT
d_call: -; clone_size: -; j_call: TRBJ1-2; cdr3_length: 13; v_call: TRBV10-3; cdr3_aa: CATSRGLRDGYTF; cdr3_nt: TGTGCCACCTCCCGGGGACTGCGAGATGGCTACACCTTC
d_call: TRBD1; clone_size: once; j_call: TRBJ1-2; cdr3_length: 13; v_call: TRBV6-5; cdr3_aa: CAGQGSISNGYTF; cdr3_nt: TGTGCGGGACAGGGTTCTATCAGTAATGGCTACACCTTC